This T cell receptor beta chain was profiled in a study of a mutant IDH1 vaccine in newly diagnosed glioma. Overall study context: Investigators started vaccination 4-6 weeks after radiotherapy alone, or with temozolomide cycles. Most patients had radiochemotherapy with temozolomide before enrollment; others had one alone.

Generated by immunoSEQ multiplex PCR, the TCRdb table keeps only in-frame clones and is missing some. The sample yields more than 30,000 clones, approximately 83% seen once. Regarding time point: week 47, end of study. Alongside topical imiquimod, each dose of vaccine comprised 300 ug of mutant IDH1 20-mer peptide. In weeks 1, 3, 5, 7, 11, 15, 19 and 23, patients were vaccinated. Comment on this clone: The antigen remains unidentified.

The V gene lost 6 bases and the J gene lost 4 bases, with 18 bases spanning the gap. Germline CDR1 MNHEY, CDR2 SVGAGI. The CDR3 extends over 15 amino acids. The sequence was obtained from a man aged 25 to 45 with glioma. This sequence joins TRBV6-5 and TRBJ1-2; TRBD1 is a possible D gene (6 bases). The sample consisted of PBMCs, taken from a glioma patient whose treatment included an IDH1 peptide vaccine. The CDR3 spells CASSLDPRGTYGYTF. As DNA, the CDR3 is TGTGCCAGCAGCCTCGACCCCAGGGGAACCTATGGCTACACCTTC.